These 8 T cell receptor beta chains came from one sample sequenced in a study of blood T cell repertoires in COVID-19. The table came from immunoSEQ multiplex PCR; TCRdb's copy has only in-frame clones and leaves some out. Of approximately 53,000 clones in the sample, approximately 86% are singletons; the top ten hold around 21%. Sequencing input: peripheral blood. These receptor sequences come from a woman at least 80 years old with COVID-19, enrolled during active disease.

This clone showed up just once. The chain employs TRBV13 and TRBJ1-2; 10 positions agree with TRBD1. After removal of 0 bases from V and 2 bases from J, the junction contained 3 bases not matched to a gene. The germline V gene has CDR1 PRHDT and CDR2 FYEKMQ (reference sequence). The CDR3 sequence is 16 residues long. This CDR3 reads CASSLGDRGYNYGYTF. CDR3 in DNA: TGTGCCAGCAGCTTAGGGGACAGGGGGTACAACTATGGCTACACCTTC.

The chain is built from TRBV5-1 and TRBJ2-3; the D gene is possibly TRBD1 (5 bases). CDR3 length equals 13 residues. Germline V gene lookup returns CDR1 SGHRS and CDR2 YFSETQ. V was pared by 5 bases and J by 1 base, with 8 bases between. This CDR3 is CASSEQGTDTQYF. Here the CDR3 DNA reads TGCGCCAGCAGTGAACAGGGCACAGATACGCAGTATTTT.

The chain carries TRBV5-1 and TRBJ1-4; a weak D match, TRBD1 (6 bases). Looked up from germline, CDR1 is SGHRS and CDR2 is YFSETQ. Trimming stripped 0 bases from V and 8 bases from J, with 11 bases between. The CDR3 has 14 amino acids. For the CDR3, the DNA is TGCGCCAGCAGCTTGGACAGGGTGTCCGAAAAACTGTTTTTT. Its protein product is CASSLDRVSEKLFF.

The genes are TRBV3-1 (or the pseudogene TRBV3-2) and TRBJ2-4; perhaps TRBD2 as D (6 bases). Germline values: CDR1 LGHDT, CDR2 YNNKEL (reference sequence). The CDR3 is 11 residues long. V was cut by 3 bases and J by 9 bases, with 6 bases left in between. The CDR3 region is CASSQGGIQYF. The CDR3 bases are TGTGCCAGCAGCCAGGGGGGCATTCAGTACTTC.

V is TRBV18 and J is TRBJ1-5; 7 bases match TRBD1. The germline V gene has CDR1 KGHSH and CDR2 LQKENI. The CDR3 totals 16 residues. The ends lost 1 base at V and 2 bases at J; junction bases unmatched: 5. The CDR3 is CASSPLNTGGNQPQHF. The DNA of the CDR3 is TGTGCCAGCTCACCACTGAATACAGGGGGCAATCAGCCCCAGCATTTT.

The chain joins TRBV6-5 to TRBJ1-6; a possible D gene is TRBD1 (6 bases). Germline assignment: CDR1 MNHEY and CDR2 SVGAGI. V was clipped by 5 bases and J by 4 bases, with 12 bases between them. CDR3 length: 15 amino acids. CDR3 loop: CASSPGASYNSPLHF. The CDR3 bases are TGTGCCAGCAGTCCAGGGGCCTCATATAATTCACCCCTCCACTTT.

This clone was counted once. The chain has TRBV5-4 and TRBJ2-2; TRBD1 might be the D (6 bases). The CDR3 is made up of 16 amino acids. Germline-derived CDR1 and CDR2 are SGHNT and YYREEE (reference sequence). V lost 0 bases, J lost 7 bases, and 16 bases lay in between. As DNA, the CDR3 is TGTGCCAGCAGCTTGGAGGGTAGCAGGGGTAACGGGGAGCTGTTTTTT. Encoded protein: CASSLEGSRGNGELFF.

The chain combines TRBV19 with TRBJ1-1; TRBD1 is a possible D gene (5 bases). The V gene lost 7 bases and the J gene lost 5 bases, with 17 bases spanning the gap. Germline V gene sequence: CDR1 LNHDA, CDR2 SQIVND (reference sequence). This CDR3 comprises 14 residues. The CDR3 nucleotides are TGTGCCAGTAAAGACAGCGACGAACGGACTGAAGCTTTCTTT. It encodes CASKDSDERTEAFF.